This T cell receptor (beta chain) stems from a study of human T cells and chemical hapten exposure. In TCRdb, the RACE reads were re-called with MiXCR into one record per CDR3 protein. The table includes about 92,000 distinct CDR3 sequences, approximately 10% detected once. This CDR3 is built from 12 residues. The V and J ends lost 6 bases and 4 bases, in that order; junction bases with no gene match: 5. CDR1 SQVTM and CDR2 ANQGSEA come from the germline V gene. Time point in this sample: patch test 3, about 24 weeks after DPC sensitization. The treatment here: therapeutic diphenylcyclopropenone sensitization with weekly scalp DPC. This clonotype occurred a few times.

V is TRBV29-1 and J is TRBJ1-1, with 7 nucleotides matching TRBD1. This receptor was obtained from a woman in her thirties with alopecia areata. Some clones in this sample may be carry-over from other donors' samples. The sample here was whole blood, taken in connection with sensitization to the hapten diphenylcyclopropenone (DPC). The CDR3 is CSVTRGPTEAFF. As DNA, the CDR3 is TGCAGCGTGACAAGGGGGCCCACTGAAGCTTTCTTT.